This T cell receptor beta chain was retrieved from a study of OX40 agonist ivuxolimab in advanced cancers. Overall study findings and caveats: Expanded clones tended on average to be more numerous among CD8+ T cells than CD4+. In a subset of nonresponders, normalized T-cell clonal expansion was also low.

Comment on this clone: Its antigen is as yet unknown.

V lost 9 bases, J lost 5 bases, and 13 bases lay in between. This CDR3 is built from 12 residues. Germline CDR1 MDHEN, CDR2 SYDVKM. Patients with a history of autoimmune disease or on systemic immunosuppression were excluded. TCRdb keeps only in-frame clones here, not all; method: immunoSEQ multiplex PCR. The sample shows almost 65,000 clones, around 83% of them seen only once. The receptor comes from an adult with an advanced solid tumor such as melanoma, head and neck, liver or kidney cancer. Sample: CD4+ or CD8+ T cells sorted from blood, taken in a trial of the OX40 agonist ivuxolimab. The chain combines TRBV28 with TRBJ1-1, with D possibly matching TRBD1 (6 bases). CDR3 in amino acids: CASYREETEAFF. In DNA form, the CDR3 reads TGTGCCAGTTACAGGGAGGAAACTGAAGCTTTCTTT.